One and the same sample provided the 9 T cell receptor beta chains below, sequenced in a study of CD8 T cells in ankylosing spondylitis. TCRdb called the 5' RACE reads again in MiXCR, with one record for every CDR3 protein. The sample lists some 130,000 distinct CDR3 sequences; just under 7.5% were seen once. Sequenced input: blood, either unsorted or a sorted T cell fraction (not recorded which). These receptors came from a female donor with ankylosing spondylitis or in good health (not recorded which).

This clonotype has a count of ten or more. The chain employs TRBV6-2 or TRBV6-3 and TRBJ2-5; D not resolved. V lost 3 bases and J 1 base, leaving 9 bases between the germline ends. CDR3 length equals 14 residues. CDR1 and CDR2 from the germline V gene are MNHEY and SVGEGT. CDR3 in amino acids: CASSYGGSQETQYF. As DNA, the CDR3 is TGTGCCAGCAGTTATGGTGGAAGCCAAGAGACCCAGTACTTC.

This clonotype came up many times. This chain links TRBV20-1 with TRBJ1-2; no firm D call. The germline V gene encodes CDR1 DFQATT and CDR2 SNEGSKA (reference sequence). The length of the CDR3 is 15 residues. V was pared by 1 base and J by 5 bases, with 17 bases between. CDR3 sequence: CSARAQDTPGYGYTF. DNA of the CDR3: TGCAGTGCTAGAGCCCAAGACACCCCGGGATATGGCTACACCTTC.

Many counts were recorded for this clonotype. The chain uses TRBV27 and TRBJ1-2, with D unresolved. CDR1 is MNHEY and CDR2 is SMNVEV in the germline V gene (reference sequence). CDR3 length: 15 residues. V was shortened by 3 bases and J by 5 bases, with 16 bases between the two germline ends. The CDR3 is CASSFGAGASYGYTF. In DNA form, the CDR3 reads TGTGCCAGCAGTTTCGGTGCAGGAGCTTCTTATGGCTACACCTTC.

This clonotype has a count of ten or more. This chain links TRBV7-8 with TRBJ1-5; D not certain. The germline V gene encodes CDR1 SGHVS and CDR2 FQNEAQ. The CDR3 runs 15 residues. V was trimmed by 7 bases and J by 6 bases, leaving 19 bases between them. The CDR3 bases are TGTGCCAGCACCCTCTACCCGGGGTCGGTTCAGCCCCAGCATTTT. The encoded protein is CASTLYPGSVQPQHF.

Many counts were recorded for this clonotype. This chain joins TRBV29-1 and TRBJ1-4; perhaps TRBD1 as D (6 bases). The germline gives CDR1 SQVTM, CDR2 ANQGSEA. The CDR3 is made up of 14 amino acids. V lost 3 bases and J 4 bases, leaving 12 bases between the germline ends. The CDR3 sequence is CSVDPTGFNEKLFF. In nucleotides, the CDR3 is TGCAGCGTTGACCCCACAGGGTTTAATGAAAAACTGTTTTTT. The variable domain in full, completed from reference TRBV29-1 and TRBJ1-4, reads SAVISQKPSRDICQRGTSLTIQCQVDSQVTMMFWYRQQPGQSLTLIATANQGSEATYESGFVIDKFPISRPNLTFSTLTVSNMSPEDSSIYLCSVDPTGFNEKLFFGSGTQLSVL.

This clonotype was seen more than once but under ten times. This sequence joins TRBV12-3 or TRBV12-4 and TRBJ2-2, with D possibly matching TRBD2 (6 bases). The CDR3 totals 16 residues. V was clipped by 6 bases and J by 7 bases, with 21 bases between them. For the CDR3, the DNA is TGTGCCAGCAGCCCCTTGGGCGGGGTAGACCTCGGGGAGCTGTTTTTT. Translated, it gives CASSPLGGVDLGELFF.

This clonotype was seen ten or more times. V is TRBV29-1 and J is TRBJ2-3; 13 positions match TRBD2. The CDR3 is 17 amino acids. Germline V gene lookup returns CDR1 SQVTM and CDR2 ANQGSEA. V was pared by 1 base and J by 7 bases, with 11 bases of the junction left unmatched. The CDR3 coding sequence is TGCAGCGTTGAAGGTGGACTAGCGGGGGCGGATGGGAATACGCAGTATTTT. Translation: CSVEGGLAGADGNTQYF.

This clonotype was detected ten times or more. The rearrangement joins TRBV5-6 to TRBJ1-1, with 9 bases fitting TRBD1. Germline-derived CDR1 and CDR2 are SGHDT and YYEEEE. Germline trimming cut 4 bases from V and 5 bases from J; bases unmatched to any gene: 3. This CDR3 is 13 amino acids long. CDR3 sequence: CASSGTGRTEAFF. The DNA of the CDR3 is TGTGCCAGCAGCGGGACAGGGCGGACTGAAGCTTTCTTT.

This clonotype was picked up many times. The V call is TRBV24-1, the J call TRBJ2-3; 9 nucleotides align to TRBD1. From germline, CDR1 is KGHDR and CDR2 SFDVKD. The CDR3 loop spans 16 amino acids. V dropped 5 bases and J dropped 4; count of bases not matched to a gene: 9. Here the CDR3 reads CATSAIGQGRADTQYF. The CDR3 nucleotides read TGTGCCACCAGTGCTATCGGACAGGGGAGAGCAGATACGCAGTATTTT.